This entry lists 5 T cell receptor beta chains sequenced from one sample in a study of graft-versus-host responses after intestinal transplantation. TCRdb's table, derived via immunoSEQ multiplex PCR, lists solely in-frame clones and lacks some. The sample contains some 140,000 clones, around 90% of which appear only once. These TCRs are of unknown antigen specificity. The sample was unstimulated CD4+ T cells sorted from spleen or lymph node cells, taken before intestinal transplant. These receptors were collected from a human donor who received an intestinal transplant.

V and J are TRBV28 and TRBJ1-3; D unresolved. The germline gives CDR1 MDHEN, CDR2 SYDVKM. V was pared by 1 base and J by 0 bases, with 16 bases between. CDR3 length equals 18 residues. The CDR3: CASSLSSSRGSSGNTIYF. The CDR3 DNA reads TGTGCCAGCAGTTTATCGTCTAGCCGTGGGAGCTCTGGAAACACCATATATTTT.

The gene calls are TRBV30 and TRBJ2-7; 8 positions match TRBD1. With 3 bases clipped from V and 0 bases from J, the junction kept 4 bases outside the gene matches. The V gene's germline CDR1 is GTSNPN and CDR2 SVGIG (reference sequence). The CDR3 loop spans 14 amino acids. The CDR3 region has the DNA TGTGCCTGGAGGAGGACAGGGACCTCCTACGAGCAGTACTTC. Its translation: CAWRRTGTSYEQYF.

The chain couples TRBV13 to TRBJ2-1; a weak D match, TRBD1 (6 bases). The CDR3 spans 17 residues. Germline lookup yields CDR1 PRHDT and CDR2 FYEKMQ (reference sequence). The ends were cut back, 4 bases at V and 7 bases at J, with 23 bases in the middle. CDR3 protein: CASSSQPRDNRFNEQFF. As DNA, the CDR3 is TGTGCCAGCAGCTCCCAACCCCGGGACAACCGGTTTAATGAGCAGTTCTTC.

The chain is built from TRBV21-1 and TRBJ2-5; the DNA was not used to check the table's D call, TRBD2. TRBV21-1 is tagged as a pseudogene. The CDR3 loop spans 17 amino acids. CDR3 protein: CASSTKKGDSPQETQYF. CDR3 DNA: TGTGCCAGCAGCACCAAAAAAGGGGACTCCCCACAAGAGACCCAGTACTTC.

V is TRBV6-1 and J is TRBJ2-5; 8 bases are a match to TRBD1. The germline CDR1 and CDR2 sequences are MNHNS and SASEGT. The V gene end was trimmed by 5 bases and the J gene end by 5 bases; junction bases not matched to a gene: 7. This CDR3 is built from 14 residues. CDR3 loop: CASSLWDRSETQYF. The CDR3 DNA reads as TGTGCCAGCAGTCTATGGGACAGGAGCGAGACCCAGTACTTC.